This TCR beta chain emerged from a study of chemoradiotherapy in HPV16-positive cancers. The V segment lost 7 bases and the J segment 3 bases; nucleotides outside the gene matches: 4. This CDR3 has 14 residues. Germline V gene sequence: CDR1 MDHEN, CDR2 SYDVKM. Some clones are missing from TCRdb's copy, which holds only in-frame ones; the method was immunoSEQ multiplex PCR. The sample lists approximately 4,600 clones, 85% to 90% occurring once. The clonotype was recovered from a human donor with HPV-associated anogenital cancer. The specimen was obtained from a patient who underwent chemoradiotherapy. The chain couples TRBV28 to TRBJ2-1, with 9 bases fitting TRBD2. CDR3 in DNA: TGTGCCAGCATACTGACTAGCGGCTACAATGAGCAGTTCTTC. Amino acids: CASILTSGYNEQFF.